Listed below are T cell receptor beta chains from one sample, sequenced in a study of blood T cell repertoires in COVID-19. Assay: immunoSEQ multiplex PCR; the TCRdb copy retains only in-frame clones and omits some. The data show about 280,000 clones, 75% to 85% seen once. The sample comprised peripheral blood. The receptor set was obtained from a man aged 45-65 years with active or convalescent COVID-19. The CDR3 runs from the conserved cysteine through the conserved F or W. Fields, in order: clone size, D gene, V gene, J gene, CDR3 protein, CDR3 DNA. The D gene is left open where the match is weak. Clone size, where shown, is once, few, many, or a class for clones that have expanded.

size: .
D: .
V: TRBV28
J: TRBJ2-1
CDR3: CASGPGDSSYNEQFF
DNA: TGTGCCAGCGGGCCAGGGGATAGCTCCTACAATGAGCAGTTCTTC

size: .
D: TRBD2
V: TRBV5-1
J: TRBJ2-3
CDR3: CASSESLAGITDTQYF
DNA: TGCGCCAGCAGCGAGAGTCTAGCGGGGATCACAGATACGCAGTATTTT

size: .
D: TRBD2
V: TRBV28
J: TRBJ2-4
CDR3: CATQGLAGVAGIQYF
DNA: TGTGCCACCCAAGGACTAGCGGGAGTTGCCGGCATTCAGTACTTC

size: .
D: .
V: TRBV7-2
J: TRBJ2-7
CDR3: CASSLGRGTTYEQYF
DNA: TGTGCCAGCAGCTTAGGGCGCGGAACTACTTACGAGCAGTACTTC

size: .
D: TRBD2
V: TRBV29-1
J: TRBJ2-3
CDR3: CSVPAGGSSDTQYF
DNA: TGCAGCGTTCCAGCGGGAGGTAGTTCAGATACGCAGTATTTT

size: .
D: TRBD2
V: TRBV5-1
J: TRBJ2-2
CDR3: CASSLVGTRGTGELFF
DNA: TGCGCCAGCAGCTTGGTGGGGACTAGGGGCACCGGGGAGCTGTTTTTT

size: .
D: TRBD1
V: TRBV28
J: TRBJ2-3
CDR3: CAIKGGQSTDTQYF
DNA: TGTGCCATCAAAGGGGGACAGAGCACAGATACGCAGTATTTT

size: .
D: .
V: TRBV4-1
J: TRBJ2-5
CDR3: CASSHRTDQETQYF
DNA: TGCGCCAGCAGCCACAGGACAGATCAAGAGACCCAGTACTTC

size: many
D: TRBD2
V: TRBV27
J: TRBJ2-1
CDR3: CASSSPTSGRNNEQFF
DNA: TGTGCCAGCAGTTCCCCGACTAGCGGGAGGAACAATGAGCAGTTCTTC

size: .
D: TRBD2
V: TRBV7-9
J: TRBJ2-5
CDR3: CASRGSGSRETQYF
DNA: TGTGCCAGCAGGGGTAGCGGGAGTAGGGAGACCCAGTACTTC

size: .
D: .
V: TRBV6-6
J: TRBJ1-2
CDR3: CASSNRQATHF
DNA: TGTGCCAGCAGTAACCGACAGGCGACTCACTTC

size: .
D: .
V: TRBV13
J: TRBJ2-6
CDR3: CATLRGLKNRSGANVLTF
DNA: TGTGCCACCCTTCGAGGGCTGAAAAACCGCTCTGGGGCCAACGTCCTGACTTTC

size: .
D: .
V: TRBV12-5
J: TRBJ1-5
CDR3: CASVVGGSNQPQHF
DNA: TGTGCTAGTGTGGTAGGGGGTTCGAATCAGCCCCAGCATTTT

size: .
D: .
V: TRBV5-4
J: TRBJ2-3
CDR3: CASSLPSTDTQYF
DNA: TGTGCCAGCAGCTTGCCTAGCACAGATACGCAGTATTTT

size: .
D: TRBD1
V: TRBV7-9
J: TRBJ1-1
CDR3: CASSGTGRNTEAFF
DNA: TGTGCCAGCAGCGGGACAGGGAGGAACACTGAAGCTTTCTTT

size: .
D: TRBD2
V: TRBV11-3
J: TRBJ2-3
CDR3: CASSLRTSGSADTQYF
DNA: TGTGCCAGCAGCCTTCGGACTAGCGGGTCCGCAGATACGCAGTATTTT

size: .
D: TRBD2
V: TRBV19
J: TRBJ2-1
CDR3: CASSTLAGVNYNEQFF
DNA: TGTGCCAGTAGTACCTTAGCGGGAGTTAACTACAATGAGCAGTTCTTC

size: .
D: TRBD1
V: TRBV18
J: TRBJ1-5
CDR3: CASSPSRDRGQPQHF
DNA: TGTGCCAGCTCACCCTCGCGGGACAGAGGTCAGCCCCAGCATTTT

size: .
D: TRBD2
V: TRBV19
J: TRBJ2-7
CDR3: CASSIGTSGSYEQYF
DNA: TGTGCCAGTAGTATCGGGACTAGCGGGAGTTACGAGCAGTACTTC

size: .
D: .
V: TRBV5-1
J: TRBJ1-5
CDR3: CASSFGVGQPQHF
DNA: TGCGCCAGCAGCTTCGGGGTGGGCCAGCCCCAGCATTTT

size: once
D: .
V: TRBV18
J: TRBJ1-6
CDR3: CASSLTKGPDGAPLHF
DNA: TGTGCCAGCTCACTCACCAAAGGCCCCGACGGGGCACCCCTCCACTTT

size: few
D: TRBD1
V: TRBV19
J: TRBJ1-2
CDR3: CASSTKTGANYGYTF
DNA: TGTGCCAGTAGTACCAAGACAGGGGCCAACTATGGCTACACCTTC

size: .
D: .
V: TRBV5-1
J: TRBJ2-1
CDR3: CASSLGGSGSINNEQFF
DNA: TGCGCCAGCAGCTTGGGGGGTAGCGGCAGCATTAACAATGAGCAGTTCTTC

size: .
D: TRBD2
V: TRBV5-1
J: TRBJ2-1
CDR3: CASSLSVVTSGPYNEQFF
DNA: TGCGCCAGCAGCTTGAGTGTTGTTACTAGCGGGCCCTACAATGAGCAGTTCTTC

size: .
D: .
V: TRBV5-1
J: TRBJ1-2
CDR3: CASSSRQGRDGYTF
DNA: TGCGCCAGCAGCTCTCGGCAGGGAAGGGATGGCTACACCTTC

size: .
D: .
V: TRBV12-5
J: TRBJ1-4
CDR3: CASGLGGRNEKLFF
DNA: TGTGCTAGTGGTTTGGGGGGCCGCAATGAAAAACTGTTTTTT

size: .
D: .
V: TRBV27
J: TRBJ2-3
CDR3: CASKPYSYTDTQYF
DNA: TGTGCCAGCAAACCCTACTCCTACACAGATACGCAGTATTTT

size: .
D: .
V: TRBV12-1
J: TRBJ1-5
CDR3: CASSPGSYPFNQPQHF
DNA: TGTGCCAGCAGCCCCGGGTCCTACCCTTTCAATCAGCCCCAGCATTTT

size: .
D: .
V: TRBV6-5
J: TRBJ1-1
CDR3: CASASVFVGTEAFF
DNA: TGTGCCAGCGCCTCAGTGTTTGTTGGCACTGAAGCTTTCTTT

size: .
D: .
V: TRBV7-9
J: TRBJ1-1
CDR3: CASSGPPMNTEAFF
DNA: TGTGCCAGCAGCGGTCCCCCTATGAACACTGAAGCTTTCTTT

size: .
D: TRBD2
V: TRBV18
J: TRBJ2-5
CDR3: CASSPGLAGGQETQYF
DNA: TGTGCCAGCTCACCAGGGCTAGCGGGAGGTCAAGAGACCCAGTACTTC

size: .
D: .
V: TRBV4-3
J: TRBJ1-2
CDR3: CASSQDTRGNYGYTF
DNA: TGCGCCAGCAGCCAAGATACCCGGGGGAACTATGGCTACACCTTC

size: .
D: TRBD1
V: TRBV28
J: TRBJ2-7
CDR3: CASTLGTGAYEQYF
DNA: TGTGCCAGCACCTTAGGGACAGGAGCCTACGAGCAGTACTTC

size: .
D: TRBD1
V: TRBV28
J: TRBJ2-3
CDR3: CASSRQGRSTDTQYF
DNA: TGTGCCAGCAGCAGACAGGGGCGTAGCACAGATACGCAGTATTTT

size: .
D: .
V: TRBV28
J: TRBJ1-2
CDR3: CASRPGPPYGYTF
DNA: TGTGCCAGCAGACCAGGGCCCCCCTATGGCTACACCTTC

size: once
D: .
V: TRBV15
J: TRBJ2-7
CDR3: CATSRDPGIRYEQYF
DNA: TGTGCCACCAGCAGAGATCCGGGGATTCGTTACGAGCAGTACTTC

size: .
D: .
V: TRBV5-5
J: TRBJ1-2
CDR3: CASSLRGARGYTF
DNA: TGTGCCAGCAGCTTACGGGGGGCGCGTGGCTACACCTTC

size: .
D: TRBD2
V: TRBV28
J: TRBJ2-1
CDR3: CASNGASGRYNEQFF
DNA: TGTGCCAGCAACGGAGCTAGCGGGCGTTACAATGAGCAGTTCTTC

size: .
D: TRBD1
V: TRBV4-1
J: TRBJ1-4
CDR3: CASSQRDRATNEKLFF
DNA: TGCGCCAGCAGCCAAAGGGACAGGGCAACTAATGAAAAACTGTTTTTT

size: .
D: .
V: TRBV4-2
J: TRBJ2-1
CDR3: CASSTPGTYNEQFF
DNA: TGTGCCAGCAGCACTCCCGGGACCTACAATGAGCAGTTCTTC

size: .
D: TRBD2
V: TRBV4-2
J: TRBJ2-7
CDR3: CASSQRVREGLASAYEQYF
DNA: TGTGCCAGCAGCCAACGCGTTCGGGAGGGACTAGCGAGCGCCTACGAGCAGTACTTC

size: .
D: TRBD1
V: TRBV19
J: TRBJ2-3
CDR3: CASSLRSQGADTQYF
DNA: TGTGCCAGTAGTCTACGATCCCAGGGGGCAGATACGCAGTATTTT

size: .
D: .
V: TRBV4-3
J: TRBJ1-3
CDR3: CASSQDYLAGAGNTIYF
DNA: TGCGCCAGCAGCCAAGATTATCTGGCAGGGGCTGGAAACACCATATATTTT

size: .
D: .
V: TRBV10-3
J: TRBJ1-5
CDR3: CAISKTGSNQPQHF
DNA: TGTGCCATCAGCAAGACAGGATCTAATCAGCCCCAGCATTTT

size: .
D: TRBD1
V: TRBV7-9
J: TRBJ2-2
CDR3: CASSPLGQTYVGELFF
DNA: TGTGCCAGCAGCCCACTGGGACAGACATATGTCGGGGAGCTGTTTTTT

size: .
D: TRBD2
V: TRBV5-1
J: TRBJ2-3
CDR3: CASRGGTSGRETDTQYF
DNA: TGCGCCAGCAGAGGCGGGACTAGCGGGAGGGAGACAGATACGCAGTATTTT

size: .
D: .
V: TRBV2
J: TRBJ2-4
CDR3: CASSVDSVAKNIQYF
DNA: TGTGCCAGCAGTGTCGACAGCGTAGCCAAAAACATTCAGTACTTC

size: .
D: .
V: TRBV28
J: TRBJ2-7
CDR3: CASSLGAASSLYEQYF
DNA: TGTGCCAGCAGTTTGGGTGCGGCCTCTAGTCTTTACGAGCAGTACTTC

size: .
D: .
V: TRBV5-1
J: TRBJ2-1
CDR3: CASSSFPGNEQFF
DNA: TGCGCCAGCAGTAGTTTCCCGGGCAATGAGCAGTTCTTC

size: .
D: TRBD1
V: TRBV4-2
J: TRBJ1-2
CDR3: CASSPGGAGVRYGYTF
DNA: TGTGCCAGCAGCCCAGGGGGTGCAGGGGTTAGGTATGGCTACACCTTC

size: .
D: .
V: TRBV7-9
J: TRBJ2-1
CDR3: CASTPRGSGNNEQFF
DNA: TGTGCCAGCACCCCGCGGGGTAGCGGAAACAATGAGCAGTTCTTC

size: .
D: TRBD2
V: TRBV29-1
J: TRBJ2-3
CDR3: CSVPKGAAGVSGTQYF
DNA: TGCAGCGTCCCCAAAGGGGCAGCGGGAGTCAGTGGTACGCAGTATTTT

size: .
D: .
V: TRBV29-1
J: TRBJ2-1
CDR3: CSVARSLSYNEQFF
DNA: TGCAGCGTTGCCCGGAGCCTCTCCTACAATGAGCAGTTCTTC